This T cell receptor (beta chain) was captured in a study of shared clonotypes between healthy human individuals. Clones were read by immunoSEQ multiplex PCR, and TCRdb kept only the in-frame ones, dropping some. The sample shows about 1 million clones, roughly 80% of them seen only once. The table lists this clone with a count of one. Between the trimmed V and J ends, which lost 2 bases and 8 bases, there was a span of 10 bases. In germline, CDR1 is MNHNY, CDR2 SVGAGI (reference sequence). The CDR3 spans 14 residues. This chain joins TRBV6-6 and TRBJ1-6, with D perhaps TRBD1 (6 bases). The specimen was memory CD4+ T cells sorted from blood. Subset described: CD45RA-negative fraction. The sequence came from a man between 18 and 35 years old in good health. Written as DNA, the CDR3 is TGTGCCAGCAGTTACGACAGGCGGGATTCACCCCTCCACTTT. Its protein is CASSYDRRDSPLHF.